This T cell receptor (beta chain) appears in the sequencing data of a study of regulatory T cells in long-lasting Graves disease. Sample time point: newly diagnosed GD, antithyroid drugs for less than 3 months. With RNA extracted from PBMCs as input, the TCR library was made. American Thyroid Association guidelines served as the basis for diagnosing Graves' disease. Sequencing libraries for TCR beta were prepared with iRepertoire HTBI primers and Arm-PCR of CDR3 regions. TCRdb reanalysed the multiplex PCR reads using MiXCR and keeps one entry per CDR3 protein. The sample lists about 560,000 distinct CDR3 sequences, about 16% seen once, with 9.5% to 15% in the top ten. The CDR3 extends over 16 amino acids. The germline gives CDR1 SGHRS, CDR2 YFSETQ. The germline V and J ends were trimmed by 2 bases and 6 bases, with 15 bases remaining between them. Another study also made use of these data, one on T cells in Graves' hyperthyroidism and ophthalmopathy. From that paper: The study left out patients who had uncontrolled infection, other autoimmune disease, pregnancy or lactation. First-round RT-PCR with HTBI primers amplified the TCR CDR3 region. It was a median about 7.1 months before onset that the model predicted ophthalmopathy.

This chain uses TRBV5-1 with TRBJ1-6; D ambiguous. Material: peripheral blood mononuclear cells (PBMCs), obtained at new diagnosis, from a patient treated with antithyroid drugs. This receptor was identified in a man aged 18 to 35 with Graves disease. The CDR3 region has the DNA TGCGCCAGCAGCTTAAGGAACAGCTTTTCTAATTCACCCCTCCACTTT. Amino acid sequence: CASSLRNSFSNSPLHF.